The TCR beta chain under discussion was sequenced for a study of post-analysis software for immune sequencing data. The CDR3 length is 15 residues. V lost 5 bases, J lost 7 bases, and 10 bases stayed unmatched. Unique molecular identifiers were built into the TCR beta cDNA libraries. TCRdb called the PCR reads again in MiXCR, with one record for every CDR3 protein. Of around 770,000 distinct CDR3 sequences in the sample, roughly 50% are singletons; the top ten hold roughly 4.5%. Comments on this clonotype: Its specificity is unknown.

Notes on the study in general: The F measure placed samples prepared in the same batch into strongly shared clusters. Roughly five TRBV segments were significantly more frequent in patients than in controls. TRBV5-6, TRBV5-1 and TRBV20-1 were among these segments.

This receptor was taken from a girl under 18 with multiple sclerosis. This chain uses TRBV12-3 or TRBV12-4 with TRBJ1-2; 10 bases are shared with TRBD1. Material: blood. The CDR3 sequence is CASSHTGTGDRGYTF. CDR3 nucleotide sequence: TGTGCCAGCAGTCATACCGGGACAGGGGATCGTGGCTACACCTTC.